A single sample gave rise to the 23 T cell receptor beta chains below, sequenced in a study of cytomegalovirus exposure and HLA in healthy donors. It was with 60 Vbeta and 13 Jbeta primers that the PCR ran. Profiling relied on immunoSEQ multiplex PCR, and the TCRdb table lists in-frame clones only, not all of them. This sample's clone table lists 90,000 to 130,000 clones. The sequenced sample consisted of PBMCs. The origin of the receptors is a man aged 35-49 years in good health and CMV-seropositive.

V and J are TRBV7-9 and TRBJ1-2, with TRBD1 matching over 8 bases. The CDR3 consists of 16 residues. The germline V gene has CDR1 SEHNR and CDR2 FQNEAQ (reference sequence). Losses at the gene ends were 1 base for V and 2 bases for J; bases not matched to a gene: 6. The CDR3 reads CASSLGPDRGNYGYTF. The CDR3 region has the DNA TGTGCCAGCAGCTTAGGACCCGACAGGGGCAACTATGGCTACACCTTC.

The V gene is TRBV20-1, the J gene TRBJ2-5; D is unresolved. Trimming shortened V by 2 bases and J by 3 bases, and 4 bases separated the two germline ends. The CDR3 is 11 residues long. Germline CDR1 is DFQATT and CDR2 is SNEGSKA (reference sequence). The CDR3 DNA is TGCAGTGCTAGACCCGAAGAGACCCAGTACTTC. Protein: CSARPEETQYF.

This chain joins TRBV10-1 and TRBJ2-2; 7 bases map to TRBD1. V lost 6 bases, J lost 4 bases, and 5 bases stayed unmatched. CDR1 is WNHNN, CDR2 SYGVQD, per germline (reference sequence). The CDR3 sequence is 14 residues long. The CDR3 nucleotides are TGCGCCAGCAGCACAGGGGCAGGCACCGGGGAGCTGTTTTTT. Residues: CASSTGAGTGELFF.

The CDR3 DNA follows: TGTGCCAGCAGTCCCCAGGGTTACGAGCAGTACTTC. Protein product: CASSPQGYEQYF. The gene calls are TRBV6-5 and TRBJ2-7; the D gene is possibly TRBD1 (5 bases). The CDR3 is 12 amino acids. Trimming pared 5 bases from V and 4 bases from J, leaving 9 bases between. CDR1 MNHEY and CDR2 SVGAGI come from the germline V gene.

This sequence joins TRBV4-3 and TRBJ2-2; TRBD1 is a possible D gene (5 bases). V lost 0 bases, J lost 3 bases, and 23 bases lay in between. This CDR3 is built from 20 residues. Germline values: CDR1 LGHNA, CDR2 YSLEER. CDR3 sequence (DNA): TGCGCCAGCAGCCAAGAGTTATCAGGTTTCCAGGGTCCGTACACCGGGGAGCTGTTTTTT. Amino acid sequence: CASSQELSGFQGPYTGELFF.

The chain recombines TRBV15 with TRBJ2-5; 8 bases line up with TRBD2. V lost 0 bases to trimming and J lost 4 bases; unmatched junction nucleotides: 13. This CDR3 spans 18 amino acids. Germline CDR1 LNHNV, CDR2 YYDKDF (reference sequence). In nucleotides, the CDR3 is TGTGCCACCAGCAGAGATATGTTTAGCGGGACGAGAAGAGAGACCCAGTACTTC. It encodes CATSRDMFSGTRRETQYF.

The rearrangement links TRBV28 to TRBJ2-1, with no clear D. The CDR3 totals 16 residues. V was clipped by 4 bases and J by 0 bases, with 13 bases between them. Germline CDR1 MDHEN, CDR2 SYDVKM. In DNA form, the CDR3 reads TGTGCCAGCAGTTCAAAGCTCCCCGCCTCCTACAATGAGCAGTTCTTC. It translates to CASSSKLPASYNEQFF. Variable domain in full (rest from reference TRBV28 and TRBJ2-1): DVKVTQSSRYLVKRTGEKVFLECVQDMDHENMFWYRQDPGLGLRLIYFSYDVKMKEKGDIPEGYSVSREKKERFSLILESASTNQTSMYLCASSSKLPASYNEQFFGPGTRLTVL.

The chain employs TRBV5-6 and TRBJ2-2, with D unresolved. This CDR3 has 14 amino acids. V gave up 0 bases and J gave up 4 bases, with 7 bases separating them. Germline V gives CDR1 SGHDT, CDR2 YYEEEE. CDR3 sequence: CASSLGLATGELFF. Here the CDR3 DNA reads TGTGCCAGCAGCTTGGGACTTGCCACCGGGGAGCTGTTTTTT.

This chain links TRBV9 with TRBJ1-2, with 9 positions matching TRBD1. CDR3 length: 16 amino acids. Germline-derived CDR1 and CDR2 are SGDLS and YYNGEE. The V and J ends lost 6 bases and 7 bases, in that order; junction bases with no gene match: 16. CDR3 DNA sequence: TGTGCCAGCACCAGGACAGGGGTCGACTTTTGGCCTGGCTACACCTTC. Amino acid sequence: CASTRTGVDFWPGYTF.

The chain has TRBV19 and TRBJ2-3; 8 bases are a match to TRBD1. CDR3 length: 16 residues. The J segment lost 8 bases and the V segment lost 5 bases, leaving 15 bases of the junction unmatched. Germline CDR1 is LNHDA and CDR2 is SQIVND (reference sequence). The CDR3 nucleotides are TGTGCCAGTAGTTCGTCCCGGGACAGGTGGCAGGTTACGCAGTATTTT. Its protein product is CASSSSRDRWQVTQYF.

This chain links TRBV7-8 with TRBJ1-5; the D is unclear. This CDR3 has 16 residues. V was clipped by 1 base and J by 1 base, with 11 bases between them. CDR1 and CDR2 from the germline V gene are SGHVS and FQNEAQ. The CDR3 bases are TGTGCCAGCAGCTTAGGAGGAGGTGGGAGCAATCAGCCCCAGCATTTT. This gives the protein CASSLGGGGSNQPQHF.

J is TRBJ2-2 and V is TRBV5-6; D unresolved. The CDR3 is 15 amino acids. Germline CDR1 and CDR2: SGHDT and YYEEEE. V was clipped by 0 bases and J by 1 base, with 7 bases between them. CDR3 in DNA: TGTGCCAGCAGCTTGGTAGGCGGGAACACCGGGGAGCTGTTTTTT. Translated, it gives CASSLVGGNTGELFF.

The chain links TRBV10-3 to TRBJ2-7; 8 nucleotides align to TRBD1. CDR3 size: 15 residues. Germline V gene data show CDR1 as ENHRY and CDR2 as SYGVKD. V lost 3 bases, J lost 7 bases, and 11 bases stayed unmatched. The DNA of the CDR3 is TGTGCCATCAGTGACCCCGGGACAGGTGATTGGGAGCAGTACTTC. Translating gives CAISDPGTGDWEQYF.

This chain joins TRBV5-1 and TRBJ2-7, with 8 bases identical to TRBD1. J lost 2 bases, V lost 2 bases, and 3 bases had no gene match. The CDR3 has 14 amino acids. In germline, CDR1 is SGHRS, CDR2 YFSETQ. CDR3 loop: CASSLQGETYEQYF. In DNA, the CDR3 is TGCGCCAGCAGCTTACAGGGGGAAACCTACGAGCAGTACTTC.

The rearrangement links TRBV28 to TRBJ1-5; 7 positions agree with TRBD1. The CDR3 contains 17 residues. Germline trimming cut 6 bases from V and 0 bases from J; bases unmatched to any gene: 11. Germline V gene lookup returns CDR1 MDHEN and CDR2 SYDVKM. Here the CDR3 DNA reads TGTGCCAGCAGGGTGAGGACAGGCGCTTATAGCAATCAGCCCCAGCATTTT. Translation: CASRVRTGAYSNQPQHF. Filled out from reference TRBV28 and TRBJ1-5, the complete variable domain reads DVKVTQSSRYLVKRTGEKVFLECVQDMDHENMFWYRQDPGLGLRLIYFSYDVKMKEKGDIPEGYSVSREKKERFSLILESASTNQTSMYLCASRVRTGAYSNQPQHFGDGTRLSIL.

CDR3 in amino acids: CASSSRLAGGHEQFF. The DNA for the CDR3 is TGTGCCAGCAGCTCTCGACTAGCGGGGGGTCATGAGCAGTTCTTC. The chain carries TRBV7-2 and TRBJ2-1; TRBD2 matches at 13 bases. CDR3 length: 15 amino acids. Per germline, CDR1 SGHTA and CDR2 FQGNSA. The V and J ends lost 4 bases and 8 bases, in that order; junction bases with no gene match: 5.

The rearrangement links TRBV5-1 to TRBJ1-1; D is uncertain. With 2 bases removed from V and 6 bases from J, the gap between germline ends came to 17 bases. Germline CDR1 and CDR2: SGHRS and YFSETQ. CDR3 length: 15 residues. The CDR3 DNA reads TGCGCCAGCAGCTTAGGAGGACTTGGGTCCGCTGAAGCTTTCTTT. Amino acids: CASSLGGLGSAEAFF.

The chain is built from TRBV19 and TRBJ2-6; TRBD1 agrees at 9 bases. The CDR3 sequence is 19 residues long. Germline V lookup: CDR1 LNHDA, CDR2 SQIVND (reference sequence). The trim removed 6 bases at V and 0 bases at J, leaving 12 bases unmatched. CDR3 bases: TGTGCCAGTAGGACGATACCGGGACAGGGAGGCTCTGGGGCCAACGTCCTGACTTTC. Residues: CASRTIPGQGGSGANVLTF.

The genes are TRBV2 and TRBJ2-2; TRBD1 matches 12 bases. The germline CDR1 and CDR2 sequences are SNHLY and FYNNEI. Unmatched junction bases numbered 5, after V lost 8 bases and J lost 7 bases. The CDR3 length is 14 residues. This chain's CDR3 is CASAGTGGIGELFF. The CDR3 bases are TGTGCCAGCGCCGGGACAGGGGGCATCGGGGAGCTGTTTTTT.

With regard to this clone: At one end, the junction sequence differs from germline, possibly due to a read error. This sample also contains other DNA sequences that code for the same CDR3. V gene TRBV6-6 combines with J gene TRBJ1-1; D is unclear. The germline V gene encodes CDR1 MNHNY and CDR2 SVGAGI (reference sequence). CDR3 length: 13 amino acids. The CDR3 here is CASSTKTETEAFF. CDR3 nucleotide sequence: TGTGCCAGCAGTACTAAGACGGAAACTGAAGCCTTCTTT.

This rearrangement joins TRBV7-2 to TRBJ2-7, with 9 nucleotides matching TRBD2. The CDR3 runs 15 residues. Germline V gene data show CDR1 as SGHTA and CDR2 as FQGNSA. V lost 1 base, J lost 7 bases, and 8 bases stayed unmatched. The CDR3 loop is CASSLVAGGPREQYF. The CDR3 DNA reads as TGTGCCAGCAGCTTAGTTGCGGGAGGGCCGCGGGAGCAGTACTTC.

The V gene is TRBV7-3, the J gene TRBJ2-3; a possible D gene is TRBD1 (5 bases). The V end was cut by 8 bases, the J end by 2 bases, with 14 bases between. The CDR3 has 14 residues. Germline CDR1 SGHTA, CDR2 FQGTGA. The CDR3 DNA follows: TGTGCCAGCCGACAAGGGGTAGCCACAGATACGCAGTATTTT. It is translated as CASRQGVATDTQYF.

The chain combines TRBV25-1 with TRBJ2-1; TRBD2 agrees at 9 bases. Germline trimming cut 5 bases from V and 4 bases from J; bases unmatched to any gene: 9. Germline V CDR1 and CDR2: MGHDK, SYGVNS. The length of the CDR3 is 16 residues. CDR3 sequence reads: CASSKWALAGYNEQFF. CDR3 bases: TGTGCCAGCAGTAAATGGGCACTAGCGGGTTACAATGAGCAGTTCTTC.